This TCR beta chain was sequenced in a study of blood T cell repertoires in COVID-19. Study context: Samples representing acute and convalescent COVID-19 were sourced from the United States, Italy and Spain. The cDNA or gDNA used as material had been derived from T cells, B-cell-depleted T cells, or PBMCs.

Per the authors' pipeline: Nucleated cell counts were estimated from reference gene primer amplification. Generated by immunoSEQ multiplex PCR, the TCRdb table keeps only in-frame clones and is missing some. The DNA was the basis for D and trimming; V, J and clone size are from that table. The sample has 85,000 to 110,000 clones; 70% to 90% are singletons. The CDR3 sequence is 14 residues long. CDR1 and CDR2 (germline): SEHNR, FQNEAQ (reference sequence). V shed 1 base and J shed 5 bases, with 11 bases lying between them. This sequence was found in a man aged 50-59 years in a cohort sampled during active COVID-19. Sequencing input: peripheral blood. The chain recombines TRBV7-9 with TRBJ2-5; D is unclear. The CDR3 bases are TGTGCCAGCAGCTTAGGCAGTATCGGGGAGACCCAGTACTTC. Translation gives CASSLGSIGETQYF.